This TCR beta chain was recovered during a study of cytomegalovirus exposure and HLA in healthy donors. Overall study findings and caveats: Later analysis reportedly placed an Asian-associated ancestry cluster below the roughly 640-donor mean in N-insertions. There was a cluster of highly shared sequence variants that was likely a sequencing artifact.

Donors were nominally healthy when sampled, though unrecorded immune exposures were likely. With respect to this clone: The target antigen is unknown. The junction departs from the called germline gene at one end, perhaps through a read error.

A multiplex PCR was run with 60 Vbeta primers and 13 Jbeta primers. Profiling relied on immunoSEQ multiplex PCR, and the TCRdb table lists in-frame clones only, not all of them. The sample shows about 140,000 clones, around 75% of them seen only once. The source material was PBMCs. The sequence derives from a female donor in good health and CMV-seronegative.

Here the CDR3 DNA reads TGTGCCAGCAGTCAAGAGAGGAGTCCAAACTATGGCTACACCTTC. Amino acid sequence: CASSQERSPNYGYTF. This chain uses TRBV14 with TRBJ1-2; no clear D. The germline gives CDR1 SGHDN, CDR2 FVKESK. The CDR3 consists of 15 residues.